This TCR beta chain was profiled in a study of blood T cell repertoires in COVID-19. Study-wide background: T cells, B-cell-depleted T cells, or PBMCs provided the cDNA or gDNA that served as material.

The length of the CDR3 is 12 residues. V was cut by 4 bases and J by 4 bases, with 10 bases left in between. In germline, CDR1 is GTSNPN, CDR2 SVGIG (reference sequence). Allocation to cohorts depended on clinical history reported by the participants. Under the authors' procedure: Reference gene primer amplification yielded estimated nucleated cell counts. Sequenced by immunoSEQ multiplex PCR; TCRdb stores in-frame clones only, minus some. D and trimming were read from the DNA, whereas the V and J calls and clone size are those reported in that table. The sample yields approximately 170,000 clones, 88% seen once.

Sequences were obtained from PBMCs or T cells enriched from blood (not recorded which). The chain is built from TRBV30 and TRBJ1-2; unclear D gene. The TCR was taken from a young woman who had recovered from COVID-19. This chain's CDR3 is CAWIRRVYGYTF. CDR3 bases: TGTGCCTGGATTCGTCGGGTCTATGGCTACACCTTC.